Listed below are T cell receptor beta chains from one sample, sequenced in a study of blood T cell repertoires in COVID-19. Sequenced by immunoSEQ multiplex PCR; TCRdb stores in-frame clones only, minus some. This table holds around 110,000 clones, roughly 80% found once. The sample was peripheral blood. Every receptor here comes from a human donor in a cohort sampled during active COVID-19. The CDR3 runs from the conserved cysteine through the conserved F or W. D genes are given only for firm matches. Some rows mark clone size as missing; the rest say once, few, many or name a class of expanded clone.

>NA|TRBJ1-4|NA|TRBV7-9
CASSSTGTTNEKLFF
TGTGCCAGCAGCTCAACCGGGACAACTAATGAAAAACTGTTTTTT
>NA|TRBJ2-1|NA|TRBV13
CASSPGTYEQFF
TGTGCCAGCAGCCCGGGTACCTATGAGCAGTTCTTC
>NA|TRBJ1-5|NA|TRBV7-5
CARTQKGLLSHQPQHF
TGTGCCAGAACCCAAAAGGGACTCCTTAGCCATCAGCCCCAGCATTTT
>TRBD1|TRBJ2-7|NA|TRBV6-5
CASRMPGQGGEQYF
TGTGCCAGCAGGATGCCGGGACAGGGGGGCGAGCAGTACTTC
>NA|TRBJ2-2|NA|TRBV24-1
CATSPGKTTGELFF
TGTGCCACCAGTCCGGGTAAGACCACCGGGGAGCTGTTTTTT
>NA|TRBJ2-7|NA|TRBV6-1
CASSEVLEQYF
TGTGCCAGCAGTGAAGTACTCGAGCAGTACTTC
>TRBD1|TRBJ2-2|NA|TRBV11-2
CASSLDGGQGPGELFF
TGTGCCAGCAGCTTAGATGGGGGACAGGGGCCCGGGGAGCTGTTTTTT
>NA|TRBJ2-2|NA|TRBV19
CASSMGAGNTGELFF
TGTGCCAGTAGTATGGGGGCCGGGAACACCGGGGAGCTGTTTTTT
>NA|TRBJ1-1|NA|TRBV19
CASSNSPENTEAFF
TGTGCCAGTAGTAACTCTCCCGAAAACACTGAAGCTTTCTTT
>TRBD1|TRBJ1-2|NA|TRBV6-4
CASSESQGANYGYTF
TGTGCCAGCAGTGAGTCACAGGGGGCTAACTATGGCTACACCTTC
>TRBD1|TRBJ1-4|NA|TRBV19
CASTIQGAREKLFF
TGTGCCAGTACCATACAGGGGGCGAGAGAAAAACTGTTTTTT
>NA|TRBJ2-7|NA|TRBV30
CAWSRGSYEQYF
TGTGCCTGGAGTCGCGGTTCCTACGAGCAGTACTTC
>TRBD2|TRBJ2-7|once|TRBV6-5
CASSKTSGSYEQYF
TGTGCCAGCAGTAAGACTAGCGGGAGTTACGAGCAGTACTTC
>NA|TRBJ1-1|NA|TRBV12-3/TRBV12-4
CASSGLSRAFF
TGTGCCAGCAGTGGTCTTTCGAGGGCTTTCTTT
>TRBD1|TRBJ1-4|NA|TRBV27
CASSARQGAMEKLFF
TGTGCCAGCAGTGCCCGACAGGGGGCAATGGAAAAACTGTTTTTT
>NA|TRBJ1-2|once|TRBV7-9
CASSPEQGGYTF
TGTGCCAGCAGCCCCGAACAGGGCGGCTACACCTTC
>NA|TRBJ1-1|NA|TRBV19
CASSIGRGEAFF
TGTGCCAGTAGTATTGGCCGGGGAGAAGCTTTCTTT
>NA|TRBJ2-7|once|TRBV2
CASSITAPREQYF
TGTGCCAGCAGTATCACAGCCCCACGGGAGCAGTACTTC
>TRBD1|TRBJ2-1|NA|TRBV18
CASSPRTGGNTANEQFF
TGTGCCAGCTCACCGCGGACAGGGGGCAATACCGCCAATGAGCAGTTCTTC
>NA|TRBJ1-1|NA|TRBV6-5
CASTLNGGYTEAFF
TGTGCCAGCACCCTAAATGGAGGATACACTGAAGCTTTCTTT
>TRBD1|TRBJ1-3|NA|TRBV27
CASSRRGAGNTIYF
TGTGCCAGCAGTCGCAGGGGGGCTGGAAACACCATATATTTT
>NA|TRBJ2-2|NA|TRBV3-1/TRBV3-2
CASSQGSGLAGELFF
TGTGCCAGCAGCCAAGGATCAGGGCTCGCCGGGGAGCTGTTTTTT
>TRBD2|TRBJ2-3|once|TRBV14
CASSQTGLAGPRDTQYF
TGTGCCAGCAGCCAAACGGGGTTAGCGGGCCCCAGGGATACGCAGTATTTT